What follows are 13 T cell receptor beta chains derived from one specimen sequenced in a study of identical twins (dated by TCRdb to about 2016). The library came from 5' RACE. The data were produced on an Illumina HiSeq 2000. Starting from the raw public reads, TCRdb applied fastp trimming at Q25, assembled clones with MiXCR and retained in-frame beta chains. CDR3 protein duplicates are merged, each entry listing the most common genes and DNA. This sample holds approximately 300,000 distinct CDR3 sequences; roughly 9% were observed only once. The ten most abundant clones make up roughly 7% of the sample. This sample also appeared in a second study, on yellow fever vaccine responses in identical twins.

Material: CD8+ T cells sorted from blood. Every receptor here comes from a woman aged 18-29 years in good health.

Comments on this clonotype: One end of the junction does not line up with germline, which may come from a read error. CDR3 in amino acids: CAWSVDGTDRVHAF. The DNA of the CDR3 is TGTGCCTGGAGTGTAGACGGGACCGACAGGGTCCACGCCTTC. The J gene is TRBJ1-2, the V gene TRBV30, with TRBD1 matching over 7 bases. The CDR3 totals 14 residues. Germline V gene data show CDR1 as GTSNPN and CDR2 as SVGIG (reference sequence).

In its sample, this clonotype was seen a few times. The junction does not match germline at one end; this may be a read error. The CDR3 loop is CASSLYGAYNEQFF. CDR3 DNA: TGTGCTAGCAGCTTATACGGGGCCTACAATGAGCAGTTCTTC. V is TRBV7-7 and J is TRBJ2-1; perhaps TRBD2 as D (5 bases). Germline V gives CDR1 SSHAT, CDR2 FNYEAQ (reference sequence). The CDR3 contains 14 residues.

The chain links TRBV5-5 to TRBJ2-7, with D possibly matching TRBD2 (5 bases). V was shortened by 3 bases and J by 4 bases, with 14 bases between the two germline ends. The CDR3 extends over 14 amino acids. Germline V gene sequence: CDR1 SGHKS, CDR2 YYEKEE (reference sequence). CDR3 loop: CASSSMPGFYEQYF. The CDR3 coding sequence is TGTGCCAGCAGCTCCATGCCGGGGTTTTACGAGCAGTACTTC. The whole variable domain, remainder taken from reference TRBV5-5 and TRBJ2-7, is DAGVTQSPTHLIKTRGQQVTLRCSPISGHKSVSWYQQVLGQGPQFIFQYYEKEERGRGNFPDRFSARQFPNYSSELNVNALLLGDSALYLCASSSMPGFYEQYFGPGTRLTVT.

The CDR3 coding sequence is TGTGCCAGCAGCCTCTTTTCTTACTCCTACGAGCAGTACTTC. Amino acid sequence: CASSLFSYSYEQYF. J is TRBJ2-7 and V is TRBV27; no firm D call. Trimming pared 6 bases from V and 0 bases from J, leaving 12 bases between. The CDR3 length is 14 residues. Germline CDR1 MNHEY, CDR2 SMNVEV (reference sequence).

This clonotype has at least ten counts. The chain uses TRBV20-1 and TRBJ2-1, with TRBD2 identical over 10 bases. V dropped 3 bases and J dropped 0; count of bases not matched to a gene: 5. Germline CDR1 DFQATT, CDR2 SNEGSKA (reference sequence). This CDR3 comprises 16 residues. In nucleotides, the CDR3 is TGCAGTGCTAGTCCGCTAGCGGGAGCCTCCTACAATGAGCAGTTCTTC. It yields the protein CSASPLAGASYNEQFF.

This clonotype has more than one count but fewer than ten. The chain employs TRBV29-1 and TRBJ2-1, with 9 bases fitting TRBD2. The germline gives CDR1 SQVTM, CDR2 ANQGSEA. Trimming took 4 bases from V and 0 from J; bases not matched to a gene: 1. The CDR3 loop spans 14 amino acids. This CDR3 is CSVVSGGSYNEQFF. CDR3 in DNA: TGCAGCGTTGTTAGCGGGGGCTCCTACAATGAGCAGTTCTTC.

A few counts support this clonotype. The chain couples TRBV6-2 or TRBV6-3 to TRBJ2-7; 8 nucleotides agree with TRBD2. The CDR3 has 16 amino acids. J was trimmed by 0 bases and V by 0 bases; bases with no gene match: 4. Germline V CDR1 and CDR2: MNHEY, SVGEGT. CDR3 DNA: TGTGCCAGCAGTTACTCGACTAGCGTTAGCTCCTACGAGCAGTACTTC. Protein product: CASSYSTSVSSYEQYF.

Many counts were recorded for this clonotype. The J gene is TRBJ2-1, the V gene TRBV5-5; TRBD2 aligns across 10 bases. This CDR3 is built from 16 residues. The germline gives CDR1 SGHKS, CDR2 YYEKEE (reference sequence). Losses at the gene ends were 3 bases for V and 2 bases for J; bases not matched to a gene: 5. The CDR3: CASSSRTSGPYNEQFF. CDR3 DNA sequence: TGTGCCAGCAGCTCCCGGACTAGCGGACCCTACAATGAGCAGTTCTTC.

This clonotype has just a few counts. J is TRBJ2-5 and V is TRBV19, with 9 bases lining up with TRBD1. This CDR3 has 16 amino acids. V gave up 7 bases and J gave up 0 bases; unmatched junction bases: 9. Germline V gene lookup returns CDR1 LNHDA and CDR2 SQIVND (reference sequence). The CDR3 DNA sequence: TGTGCCAGTACCCGCAACCGGGACAGGGACCAAGAGACCCAGTACTTC. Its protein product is CASTRNRDRDQETQYF.

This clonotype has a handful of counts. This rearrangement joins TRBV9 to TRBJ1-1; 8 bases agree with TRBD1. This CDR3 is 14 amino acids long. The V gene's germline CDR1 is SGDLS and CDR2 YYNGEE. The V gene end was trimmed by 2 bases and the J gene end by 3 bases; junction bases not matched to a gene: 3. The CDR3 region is CASSVLDRDTEAFF. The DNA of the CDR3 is TGTGCCAGCAGCGTGCTGGACAGGGACACTGAAGCTTTCTTT.

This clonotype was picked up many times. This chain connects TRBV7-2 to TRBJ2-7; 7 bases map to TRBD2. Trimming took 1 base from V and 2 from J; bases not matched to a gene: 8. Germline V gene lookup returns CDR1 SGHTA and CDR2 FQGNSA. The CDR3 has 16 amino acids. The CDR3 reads CASSLVLGAGPYEQYF. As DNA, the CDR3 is TGTGCCAGCAGCTTAGTTCTCGGAGCGGGACCCTACGAGCAGTACTTC.

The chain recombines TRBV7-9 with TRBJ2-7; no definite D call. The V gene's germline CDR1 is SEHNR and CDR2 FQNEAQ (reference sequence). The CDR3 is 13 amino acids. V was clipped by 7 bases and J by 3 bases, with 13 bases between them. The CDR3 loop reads CASTIGVSYEQYF. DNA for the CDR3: TGTGCCAGCACCATTGGGGTCAGCTACGAGCAGTACTTC. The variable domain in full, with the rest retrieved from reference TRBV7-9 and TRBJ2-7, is DTGVSQNPRHKITKRGQNVTFRCDPISEHNRLYWYRQTLGQGPEFLTYFQNEAQLEKSRLLSDRFSAERPKGSFSTLEIQRTEQGDSAMYLCASTIGVSYEQYFGPGTRLTVT.

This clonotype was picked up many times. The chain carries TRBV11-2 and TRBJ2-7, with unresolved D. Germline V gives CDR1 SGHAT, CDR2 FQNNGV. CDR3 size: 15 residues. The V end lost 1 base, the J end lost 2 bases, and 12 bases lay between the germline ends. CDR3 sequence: CASSLVGRSPYEQYF. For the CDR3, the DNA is TGTGCCAGCAGCTTAGTAGGTCGGAGCCCCTACGAGCAGTACTTC.